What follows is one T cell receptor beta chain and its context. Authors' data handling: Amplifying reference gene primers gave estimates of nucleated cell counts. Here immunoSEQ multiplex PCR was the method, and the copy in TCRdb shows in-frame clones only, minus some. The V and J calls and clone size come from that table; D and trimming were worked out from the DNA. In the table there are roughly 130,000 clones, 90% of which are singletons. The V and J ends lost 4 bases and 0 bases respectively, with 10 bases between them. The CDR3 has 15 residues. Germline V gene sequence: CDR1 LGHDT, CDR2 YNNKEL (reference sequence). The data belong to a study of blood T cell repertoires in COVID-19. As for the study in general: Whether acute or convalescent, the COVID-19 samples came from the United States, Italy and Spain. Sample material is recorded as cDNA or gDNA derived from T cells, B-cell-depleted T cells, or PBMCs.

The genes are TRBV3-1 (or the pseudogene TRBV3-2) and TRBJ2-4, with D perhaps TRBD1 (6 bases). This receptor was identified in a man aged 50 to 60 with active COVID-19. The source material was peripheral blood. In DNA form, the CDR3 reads TGTGCCAGCAGCCCTAGGACAGCAGCCAAAAACATTCAGTACTTC. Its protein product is CASSPRTAAKNIQYF.